This T cell receptor (beta chain) was obtained from a study of STAT5B mutations in CD4+ large granular lymphocyte leukemia. Overall study context: Healthy donors showed HLA-associated enrichment of the CDR3 'QG' motif. Study results and caveats: Compared with healthy controls (2/35), patient top clones favored TRBV06 (8/27). Patient CD4-sorted repertoires looked more clonal than healthy CD4+ repertoires, even without putative leukemic clones.

TCRdb's copy holds only in-frame clones and misses some; the assay was immunoSEQ multiplex PCR. The sample records some 35,000 clones, 69% being singletons. With regard to this clone: What it recognizes is unknown.

Germline CDR1 reads SGHVS; CDR2 reads FQNEAQ. The CDR3 loop spans 15 amino acids. With V trimmed by 5 bases and J by 5 bases, 10 bases remained unmatched. The chain links TRBV7-8 to TRBJ2-5, with 8 bases aligning to TRBD2. This sequence originates from a human donor in good health. The sequencing input was CD4+ T cells from blood buffy coats. CDR3 amino acids: CASSPLRGGRETQYF. The CDR3 DNA follows: TGTGCCAGCAGCCCCTTACGGGGGGGCCGTGAGACCCAGTACTTC.